The clone carrying this T cell receptor beta chain has ten or more counts. CD8+CD57+ cell expansion, shown by flow cytometry, had occurred in the patients selected for sequencing. According to the study, genomic DNA was the template for TCR beta VDJ and CDR3 profiling. TCRdb reprocessed the reads with MiXCR, giving one entry per CDR3 protein. The data show fewer than 200,000 distinct CDR3 sequences, more than 45% seen once. This record belongs to a study of CD8+CD57+ T cells in acquired aplastic anemia. For the study at large: Mean DNA quantity obtained from sorted CD4+ and CD8+ cells was 3 to 4 ug.

The length of the CDR3 is 15 residues. V lost 1 base and J lost 4, with 10 bases in between. Germline V CDR1 and CDR2: PRHDT, FYEKMQ (reference sequence). The chain couples TRBV13 to TRBJ2-2; TRBD2 might be the D (5 bases). The sequenced sample consisted of sorted CD4+, CD8+, or CD8+CD57+ T cells (not recorded which) from PBMCs. This receptor was obtained from a human donor with aplastic anemia. CDR3 residues: CASSLVGSATGELFF. CDR3 coding DNA: TGTGCCAGCAGCTTAGTAGGGAGCGCCACCGGGGAGCTGTTTTTT.